This T cell receptor beta chain emerged from a study of blood T cell repertoires in COVID-19. The wider study: The United States, Italy and Spain provided the acute and convalescent COVID-19 samples. Sources were T cells, B-cell-depleted T cells, or PBMCs; the material itself was cDNA or gDNA.

As handled by the study authors: For nucleated cells, counts were estimated from reference gene primer amplification. Sequencing was performed with immunoSEQ multiplex PCR; in TCRdb, only in-frame clones are kept and a portion is missing. Clone size and the V and J calls come from that table; the DNA yielded D and trimming. The sample shows some 530,000 clones, approximately 83% of them seen only once. Trimming left V 3 bases short and J 8 bases short, with 13 bases between. The CDR3 has 14 residues. Germline CDR1 reads SGHTA; CDR2 reads FQGNSA. The sequenced material came from peripheral blood. The clonotype originates from a human donor in a cohort sampled during active COVID-19. The chain employs TRBV7-2 and TRBJ1-4; possible D gene TRBD1, 6 bases. The CDR3 DNA is TGTGCCAGCAGCTTGGGGCCGGACAGAGAAAAACTGTTTTTT. Its protein is CASSLGPDREKLFF.